This T cell receptor (beta chain) originates from a study of blood T cell repertoires in COVID-19. Donors of Cohort 3 who recovered were those that had two negative PCRs, clearance, or symptom resolution. Clones were sequenced by immunoSEQ multiplex PCR, and TCRdb holds only the in-frame ones, with some missing. The data show around 400,000 clones, around four fifths seen once. The sequencing sample was made of PBMCs or T cells enriched from blood (not recorded which). This receptor was obtained from a woman aged 45-60 years who had recovered from COVID-19.

The CDR3 region has the DNA TGTGCCAGCAGCCAATTACAGGGGGTCTTGTTCTTC. Its translation is CASSQLQGVLFF. The chain links TRBV3-1 (or the pseudogene TRBV3-2) to TRBJ2-1; 8 bases line up with TRBD1. The CDR3 runs 12 residues. V dropped 2 bases and J dropped 15; count of bases not matched to a gene: 6. Germline CDR1 reads LGHDT; CDR2 reads YNNKEL (reference sequence).